A selection of T cell receptor beta chains follows, all from one sample in a study of cytomegalovirus exposure and HLA in healthy donors. The protocol was immunoSEQ multiplex PCR, while the TCRdb copy is restricted to in-frame clones and leaves out a portion. Found here are roughly 200,000 clones, roughly 80% of them singletons; the top ten hold less than 3%. The sequencing sample was made of PBMCs. These receptors all stem from a woman aged 35 to 49 in good health and CMV-seronegative. CDR3s include the opening cysteine and the closing phenylalanine or tryptophan. Each record gives: V gene, D gene, clone size, J gene, CDR3 protein, CDR3 DNA. The D gene is left open where the match is weak. Only part of the rows carry a size: once, few, many, or a class if the clone is expanded.

v_gene: TRBV10-2; d_gene: TRBD2; abundance: NA; j_gene: TRBJ2-3; CDR3aa: CASSESTSGRITDTQYF; CDR3nt: TGCGCCAGCAGTGAGTCGACTAGCGGGAGGATCACAGATACGCAGTATTTT
v_gene: TRBV25-1; d_gene: NA; abundance: NA; j_gene: TRBJ1-6; CDR3aa: CASSDPFGTRDDNSPLHF; CDR3nt: TGTGCCAGCAGTGACCCCTTCGGGACACGGGACGATAATTCACCCCTCCACTTT
v_gene: TRBV4-1; d_gene: TRBD2; abundance: NA; j_gene: TRBJ2-3; CDR3aa: CASSQDPGFASGKLRTDTQYF; CDR3nt: TGCGCCAGCAGCCAAGATCCGGGGTTTGCTAGCGGGAAGCTACGCACAGATACGCAGTATTTT
v_gene: TRBV23-1; d_gene: NA; abundance: NA; j_gene: TRBJ1-2; CDR3aa: CASTTRSGLYKGGGYTF; CDR3nt: TGCGCCAGCACCACGAGGTCCGGACTCTATAAGGGTGGAGGCTACACCTTC
v_gene: TRBV5-8; d_gene: TRBD1; abundance: NA; j_gene: TRBJ1-5; CDR3aa: CASSLADRGNQPQHF; CDR3nt: TGTGCCAGCAGCTTGGCAGACAGGGGTAATCAGCCCCAGCATTTT
v_gene: TRBV2; d_gene: TRBD1; abundance: NA; j_gene: TRBJ1-2; CDR3aa: CASRNPGQGEDRTF; CDR3nt: TGTGCCAGCAGGAATCCGGGACAGGGCGAGGATCGCACCTTC
v_gene: TRBV5-6; d_gene: TRBD2; abundance: NA; j_gene: TRBJ2-3; CDR3aa: CASSLAGGSDTQYF; CDR3nt: TGTGCCAGCAGCTTGGCGGGAGGCTCAGATACGCAGTATTTT
v_gene: TRBV7-9; d_gene: TRBD1; abundance: NA; j_gene: TRBJ2-7; CDR3aa: CSSSLQGSPGYF; CDR3nt: TGTTCCAGCAGCTTACAGGGGTCACCCGGGTACTTC
v_gene: TRBV7-8; d_gene: NA; abundance: NA; j_gene: TRBJ2-3; CDR3aa: CASSFQGSPGLDTQYF; CDR3nt: TGTGCCAGCAGCTTTCAGGGGTCTCCCGGGCTAGATACGCAGTATTTT
v_gene: TRBV6-5; d_gene: NA; abundance: NA; j_gene: TRBJ2-5; CDR3aa: CASSYDGGGETQYF; CDR3nt: TGTGCCAGCAGTTATGACGGGGGTGGGGAGACCCAGTACTTC
v_gene: TRBV2; d_gene: TRBD1; abundance: NA; j_gene: TRBJ1-4; CDR3aa: CASSDTGGNEKLFF; CDR3nt: TGTGCCAGCAGTGACACAGGGGGGAATGAAAAACTGTTTTTT
v_gene: TRBV7-9; d_gene: NA; abundance: NA; j_gene: TRBJ1-4; CDR3aa: CASSSPRDKTNEKLFF; CDR3nt: TGTGCCAGCAGCTCCCCCAGGGACAAAACTAATGAAAAACTGTTTTTT
v_gene: TRBV5-4; d_gene: NA; abundance: NA; j_gene: TRBJ1-3; CDR3aa: CASSSGTTSGNTIYF; CDR3nt: TGTGCCAGCAGCTCTGGGACAACCTCTGGAAACACCATATATTTT
v_gene: TRBV5-6; d_gene: NA; abundance: NA; j_gene: TRBJ2-3; CDR3aa: CASSLVLESTDTQYF; CDR3nt: TGTGCCAGCAGCTTAGTGCTCGAGAGCACAGATACGCAGTATTTT
v_gene: TRBV7-9; d_gene: NA; abundance: few; j_gene: TRBJ2-3; CDR3aa: CASSLVRATTDTQYF; CDR3nt: TGTGCCAGCAGCTTAGTACGAGCGACCACAGATACGCAGTATTTT